These 17 T cell receptor beta chains were all obtained from the same sample, sequenced in a study of T-cell memory formation after mild COVID-19. TCRdb reanalysed the 5' RACE reads using MiXCR and keeps one entry per CDR3 protein. Among 540,000 or so distinct CDR3 sequences listed, about a fifth were seen once. The sequenced sample was PBMCs or a T cell subset sorted from them (not recorded which). The source is an adult woman who had mild COVID-19 (a few samples of this study predate the infection). Cell type and time point are not known.

This clonotype was counted many times. The genes are TRBV7-6 and TRBJ2-1; 8 bases match TRBD2. V was pared by 2 bases and J by 15 bases, with 9 bases of the junction left unmatched. Germline lookup yields CDR1 SGHVS and CDR2 FNYEAQ. This CDR3 has 13 residues. The CDR3 DNA follows: TGTGCCAGCAGCTTATCGAGCGGGGGCGGCCTGTTCTTC. This sequence encodes CASSLSSGGGLFF.

The V gene is TRBV11-2, the J gene TRBJ1-1; 10 bases fit TRBD1. Trimming removed 3 bases from V and 4 bases from J; junction bases left unmatched: 8. The CDR3 spans 16 residues. CDR1 is SGHAT and CDR2 is FQNNGV in the germline V gene. The CDR3 DNA reads as TGTGCCAGCAGCTTCGACCTCCGGACAGGGGGCACTGAAGCTTTCTTT. Translating gives CASSFDLRTGGTEAFF.

This clonotype turned up a few times. The chain combines TRBV12-3 or TRBV12-4 with TRBJ2-1, with D tentatively TRBD2 (5 bases). Trimming cost V 1 base and J 4 bases, with 11 bases left between them. The CDR3 spans 15 residues. CDR3 sequence: CASSLVRDRYNEQFF. In DNA, the CDR3 is TGTGCCAGCAGTTTAGTTCGGGATAGGTACAATGAGCAGTTCTTC.

This clonotype has only a few counts. The gene calls are TRBV5-1 and TRBJ2-7; D unclear. CDR1 and CDR2 from the germline V gene are SGHRS and YFSETQ. The germline V and J ends were trimmed by 0 bases and 3 bases, with 10 bases remaining between them. The CDR3 runs to 14 residues. CDR3 amino acids: CASSLVSSVYEQYF. CDR3 sequence (DNA): TGCGCCAGCAGCTTGGTTAGTAGTGTCTACGAGCAGTACTTC. The full variable domain, its missing parts supplied by reference TRBV5-1 and TRBJ2-7, is KAGVTQTPRYLIKTRGQQVTLSCSPISGHRSVSWYQQTPGQGLQFLFEYFSETQRNKGNFPGRFSGRQFSNSRSEMNVSTLELGDSALYLCASSLVSSVYEQYFGPGTRLTVT.

There are a few counts of this clonotype. The chain carries TRBV6-6 and TRBJ2-5; perhaps TRBD2 as D (7 bases). Germline CDR1 and CDR2: MNHNY and SVGAGI (reference sequence). This CDR3 comprises 16 residues. V gave up 6 bases and J gave up 0 bases, with 17 bases separating them. The CDR3 nucleotides are TGTGCCAGCAGAAAGTCGGGGGGCATGTACCAAGAGACCCAGTACTTC. Its translation: CASRKSGGMYQETQYF.

Many counts were recorded for this clonotype. The chain joins TRBV24-1 to TRBJ2-3; D is undetermined. Germline CDR1 and CDR2: KGHDR and SFDVKD. The V gene lost 6 bases and the J gene lost 2 bases, with 14 bases spanning the gap. The CDR3 contains 15 residues. The CDR3 here is CATSITYADTDTQYF. The CDR3 DNA is TGTGCCACCAGTATTACATACGCGGACACAGATACGCAGTATTTT.

V usage is TRBV20-1 and J usage is TRBJ2-7, with D possibly TRBD2 on 6 matching bases. V was clipped by 0 bases and J by 1 base, with 13 bases between them. CDR1 is DFQATT and CDR2 is SNEGSKA in the germline V gene (reference sequence). The CDR3 is made up of 15 amino acids. CDR3 region: CSARDLAETSYEQYF. For the CDR3, the DNA is TGCAGTGCTAGAGATTTAGCGGAGACTTCCTACGAGCAGTACTTC.

This clonotype showed up many times. The genes are TRBV9 and TRBJ1-2; maybe TRBD1 (5 bases). Trimming left V 0 bases short and J 4 bases short, with 13 bases between. CDR1 is SGDLS and CDR2 is YYNGEE in the germline V gene. This CDR3 contains 15 residues. The chain's CDR3 is CASSVAQDSRYGYTF. The CDR3 DNA reads TGTGCCAGCAGCGTAGCTCAAGACAGCCGCTATGGCTACACCTTC. Using reference TRBV9 and TRBJ1-2 for the parts outside the CDR3, the full variable domain is DSGVTQTPKHLITATGQRVTLRCSPRSGDLSVYWYQQSLDQGLQFLIQYYNGEERAKGNILERFSAQQFPDLHSELNLSSLELGDSALYFCASSVAQDSRYGYTFGSGTRLTVV.

This clonotype has more than one count but fewer than ten. The chain uses TRBV6-5 and TRBJ1-2, with D hard to call. The CDR3 contains 12 residues. Germline assignment: CDR1 MNHEY and CDR2 SVGAGI. V lost 8 bases and J 2 bases, leaving 9 bases between the germline ends. The CDR3 DNA is TGTGCCAGCCGAATAGGGAACTATGGCTACACCTTC. It codes for CASRIGNYGYTF.

As regards this clonotype: Here the CDR3 omits its conserved ending phenylalanine or tryptophan, so a read error is the likely source. The chain couples TRBV6-2 or TRBV6-3 to TRBJ1-5; a possible D gene is TRBD1 (5 bases). V was pared by 6 bases and J by 7 bases, with 10 bases between. The CDR3 is 12 amino acids. CDR1 is MNHEY and CDR2 is SVGEGT in the germline V gene. The CDR3 is CASRGGGQPQHS. The CDR3 DNA is TGTGCCAGCAGGGGGGGTGGCCAGCCCCAGCATTCT.

The CDR3: CASSYGLAGETQYF. The CDR3 nucleotides read TGTGCCAGCAGCTATGGACTAGCGGGAGAGACCCAGTACTTC. V usage is TRBV7-3 and J usage is TRBJ2-5; 11 bases agree with TRBD2. CDR3 length: 14 amino acids. Looked up from germline, CDR1 is SGHTA and CDR2 is FQGTGA. With V trimmed by 4 bases and J by 4 bases, 2 bases remained unmatched.

This clonotype has a handful of counts. The chain is built from TRBV29-1 and TRBJ1-4; TRBD1 is a possible D gene (6 bases). Looked up from germline, CDR1 is SQVTM and CDR2 is ANQGSEA. V gave up 0 bases and J gave up 8 bases, with 16 bases separating them. This CDR3 is built from 15 residues. The CDR3 reads CSVEDRSGAREKLFF. CDR3 coding DNA: TGCAGCGTTGAAGATCGTTCAGGGGCGAGGGAAAAACTGTTTTTT.

This clonotype was seen a few times. The chain recombines TRBV29-1 with TRBJ2-1, with TRBD2 matching over 9 bases. The germline CDR1 and CDR2 sequences are SQVTM and ANQGSEA. With V trimmed by 2 bases and J by 1 base, 3 bases remained unmatched. CDR3 size: 15 residues. The CDR3 region has the DNA TGCAGCGTTGAAAGGACTAGCGAATCCTACAATGAGCAGTTCTTC. Encoded protein: CSVERTSESYNEQFF.

This clonotype was counted a few times. V is TRBV20-1 and J is TRBJ2-3, with 13 bases matching TRBD2. This CDR3 has 13 amino acids. Germline trimming cut 4 bases from V and 10 bases from J; bases unmatched to any gene: 5. Germline V gene data show CDR1 as DFQATT and CDR2 as SNEGSKA (reference sequence). CDR3 in amino acids: CSATGLAGVAQYF. CDR3 DNA: TGCAGTGCTACCGGACTAGCGGGGGTGGCGCAGTATTTT.

The table lists this clonotype with a few counts. CDR3 protein: CASSYSGGSEKLFF. In nucleotides, the CDR3 is TGTGCCAGCAGTTACTCGGGGGGGAGTGAAAAACTGTTTTTT. The V call is TRBV6-5, the J call TRBJ1-4; tentatively, D is TRBD1 (5 bases). CDR3 size: 14 residues. V was cut by 0 bases and J by 7 bases, with 9 bases left in between. Germline loops: CDR1 MNHEY, CDR2 SVGAGI.

To note about this clonotype: This probably arose from a read error, given a far larger clone one base away. The J gene is TRBJ2-7, the V gene TRBV9; D unresolved. Germline CDR1 SGDLS, CDR2 YYNGEE. The CDR3 totals 13 residues. Deletions cut 5 bases from V and 1 base from J, with 10 bases between. The CDR3 loop reads CASRPPGSYEQYF. The CDR3 bases are TGTGCCAGCAGACCCCCCGGGTCCTACGAGCAGTACTTC.

The V gene is TRBV6-1, the J gene TRBJ2-1, with 11 bases lining up with TRBD2. The V gene end was trimmed by 4 bases and the J gene end by 5 bases; junction bases not matched to a gene: 4. The CDR3 is 15 amino acids. Germline CDR1 is MNHNS and CDR2 is SASEGT. CDR3 DNA: TGTGCCAGCAGTGTTAGCGGGAGGGTCAACAATGAGCAGTTCTTC. Amino acids: CASSVSGRVNNEQFF.